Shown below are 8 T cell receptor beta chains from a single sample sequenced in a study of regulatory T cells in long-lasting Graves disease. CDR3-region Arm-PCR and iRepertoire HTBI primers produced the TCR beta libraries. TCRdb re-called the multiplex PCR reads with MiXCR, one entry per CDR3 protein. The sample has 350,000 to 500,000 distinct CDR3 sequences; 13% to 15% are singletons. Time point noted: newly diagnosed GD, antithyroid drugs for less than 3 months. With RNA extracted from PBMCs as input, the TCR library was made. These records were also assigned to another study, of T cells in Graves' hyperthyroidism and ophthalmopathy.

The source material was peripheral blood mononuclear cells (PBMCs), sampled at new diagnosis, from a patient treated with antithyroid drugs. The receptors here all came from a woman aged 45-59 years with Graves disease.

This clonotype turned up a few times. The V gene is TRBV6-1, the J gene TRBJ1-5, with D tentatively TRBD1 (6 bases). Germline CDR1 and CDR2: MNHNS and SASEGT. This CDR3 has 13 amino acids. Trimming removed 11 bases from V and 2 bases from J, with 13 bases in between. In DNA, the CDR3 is TGTGCCGGATCCGGGACACGCAATCAGCCCCAGCATTTT. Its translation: CAGSGTRNQPQHF.

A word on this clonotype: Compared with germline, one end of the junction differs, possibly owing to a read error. This chain's CDR3 is CASSPVEDTNTGELFF. In DNA, the CDR3 is TGTGCCAGCTCACCGGTGGAGGACACGAACACCGGGGAGCTATTTTTT. V gene TRBV18 combines with J gene TRBJ2-2; D possibly matches TRBD1 or TRBD2 (5 bases each). This CDR3 region has 16 residues. From germline, CDR1 is KGHSH and CDR2 LQKENI.

CDR3 region: CASRGLFCEQYF. As DNA, the CDR3 is TGTGCCAGCAGGGGACTTTTTTGCGAGCAGTACTTC. The chain carries TRBV9 and TRBJ2-5; D may be TRBD2 (6 bases). The J call may be wrong; the DNA end is better matched by TRBJ2-7. This CDR3 spans 12 amino acids. Germline CDR1 SGDLS, CDR2 YYNGEE.

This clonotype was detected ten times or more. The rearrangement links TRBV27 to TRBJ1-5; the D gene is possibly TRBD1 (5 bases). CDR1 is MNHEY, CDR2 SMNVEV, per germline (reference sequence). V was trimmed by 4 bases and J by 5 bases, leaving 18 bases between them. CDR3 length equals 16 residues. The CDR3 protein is CASSSNREGRDQPQHF. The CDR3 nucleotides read TGTGCCAGCAGTTCCAACCGGGAGGGGCGGGATCAGCCCCAGCATTTT.

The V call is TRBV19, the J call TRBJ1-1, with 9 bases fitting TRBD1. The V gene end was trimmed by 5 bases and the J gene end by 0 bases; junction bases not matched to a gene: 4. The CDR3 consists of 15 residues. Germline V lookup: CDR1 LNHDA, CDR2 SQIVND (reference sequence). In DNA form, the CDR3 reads TGTGCCAGTAGTTACTGGACAGGGGTGAACACTGAAGCTTTCTTT. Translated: CASSYWTGVNTEAFF.

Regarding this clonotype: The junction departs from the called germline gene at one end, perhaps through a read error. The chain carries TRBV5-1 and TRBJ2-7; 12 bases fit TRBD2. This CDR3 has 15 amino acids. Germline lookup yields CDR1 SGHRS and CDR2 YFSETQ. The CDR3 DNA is TGTGCCAGCAGCTCCCCTAGCGGGAGGGTCTACGAGCAGTACTTC. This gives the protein CASSSPSGRVYEQYF.

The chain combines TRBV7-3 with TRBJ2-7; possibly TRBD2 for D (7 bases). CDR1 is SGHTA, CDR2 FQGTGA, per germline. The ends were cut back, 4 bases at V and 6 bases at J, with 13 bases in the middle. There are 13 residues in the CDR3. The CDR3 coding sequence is TGTGCCAGCAGCTCTAAGGGGGGGCTCGAGCAGTACTTC. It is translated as CASSSKGGLEQYF.

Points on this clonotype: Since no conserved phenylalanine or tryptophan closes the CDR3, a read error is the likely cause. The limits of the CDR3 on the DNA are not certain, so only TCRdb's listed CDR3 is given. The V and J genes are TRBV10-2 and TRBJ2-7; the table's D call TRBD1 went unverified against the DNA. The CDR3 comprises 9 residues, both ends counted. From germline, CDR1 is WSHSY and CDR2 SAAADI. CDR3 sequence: CASSELRGY.